The entry that follows covers one T cell receptor (beta chain) sequence. Unique molecular identifiers were built into the TCRbeta library. One entry per CDR3 protein results from TCRdb running MiXCR on the PCR reads. The sample lists a few hundred thousand distinct CDR3 sequences; over 25% were seen once. The source of the sample is a study of T-cell reconstitution after alpha-beta-depleted transplantation in children. Trimming stripped 5 bases from V and 6 bases from J, with 12 bases between. This CDR3 is 13 amino acids long. V usage is TRBV12-3 or TRBV12-4 and J usage is TRBJ2-3, with D unresolved. The sequenced sample was PBMCs, obtained before TCRalphabeta/CD19-depleted stem cell transplant. This TCR came from a boy in the first two years of life with Wiskott-Aldrich syndrome, due to receive a stem cell transplant. CDR3 sequence: CASSPTHGDTQYF. CDR3 nucleotide sequence: TGTGCCAGCAGTCCGACCCACGGGGATACGCAGTATTTT.